The clone carrying this T cell receptor beta chain was observed a few times. Its antigen remains unidentified. Unmatched junction bases numbered 3, after V lost 4 bases and J lost 5 bases. The CDR3 length is 15 residues. CDR1 LNHNV and CDR2 YYDKDF come from the germline V gene (reference sequence). The data derive from a study of identical twins. The study, taken as a whole, reports: Partly confounded zero-insertion analyses could result from invariant MAIT and iNKT cells.

Each CDR3 protein is one row after TCRdb ran MiXCR on the 5' RACE reads. The repertoire holds about 530,000 distinct CDR3 sequences, with under 25% as singletons. The same sample was also used in a study of yellow fever vaccine responses in identical twins.

This rearrangement joins TRBV15 to TRBJ2-2, with 11 bases aligning to TRBD2. The sequence was collected from a woman aged 18-35 years in good health. Sequencing was done on a sample of CD4+ T cells sorted from blood. The CDR3 bases are TGTGCCACCAGCATGACTAGCGGGAAGACCGGGGAGCTGTTTTTT. The encoded protein is CATSMTSGKTGELFF.